This T cell receptor (beta chain) emerged from a study of breast tumors, draining lymph nodes, adjacent tissues. Germline assignment: CDR1 SEHNR and CDR2 FQNEAQ (reference sequence). The CDR3 contains 14 residues. Axillary draining lymph nodes of breast cancer patients supplied the node samples. TCRdb processed the multiplex PCR reads anew with MiXCR; each CDR3 protein has one entry. Of 150,000 to 200,000 distinct CDR3 sequences listed, 25% to 40% are singletons. Overall study results and limits: Tumor TCR diversity was below lymph nodes but above nontumor tissue.

The table lists this clonotype with many counts. Its matching antigen is unknown. At one end the junction does not follow the germline gene, possibly because of a read error. Sequenced: axillary lymph node tissue. The J gene is TRBJ2-1, the V gene TRBV7-9; TRBD2 is a possible D gene (5 bases). The sequence derives from a female donor with breast cancer. Some clones in this sample may be carry-over from other donors' samples. CDR3 loop: CASSRVVDYNEQLF. The CDR3, as DNA: TGTGCCAGCAGCCGCGTGGTAGACTACAATGAGCAGCTCTTC.